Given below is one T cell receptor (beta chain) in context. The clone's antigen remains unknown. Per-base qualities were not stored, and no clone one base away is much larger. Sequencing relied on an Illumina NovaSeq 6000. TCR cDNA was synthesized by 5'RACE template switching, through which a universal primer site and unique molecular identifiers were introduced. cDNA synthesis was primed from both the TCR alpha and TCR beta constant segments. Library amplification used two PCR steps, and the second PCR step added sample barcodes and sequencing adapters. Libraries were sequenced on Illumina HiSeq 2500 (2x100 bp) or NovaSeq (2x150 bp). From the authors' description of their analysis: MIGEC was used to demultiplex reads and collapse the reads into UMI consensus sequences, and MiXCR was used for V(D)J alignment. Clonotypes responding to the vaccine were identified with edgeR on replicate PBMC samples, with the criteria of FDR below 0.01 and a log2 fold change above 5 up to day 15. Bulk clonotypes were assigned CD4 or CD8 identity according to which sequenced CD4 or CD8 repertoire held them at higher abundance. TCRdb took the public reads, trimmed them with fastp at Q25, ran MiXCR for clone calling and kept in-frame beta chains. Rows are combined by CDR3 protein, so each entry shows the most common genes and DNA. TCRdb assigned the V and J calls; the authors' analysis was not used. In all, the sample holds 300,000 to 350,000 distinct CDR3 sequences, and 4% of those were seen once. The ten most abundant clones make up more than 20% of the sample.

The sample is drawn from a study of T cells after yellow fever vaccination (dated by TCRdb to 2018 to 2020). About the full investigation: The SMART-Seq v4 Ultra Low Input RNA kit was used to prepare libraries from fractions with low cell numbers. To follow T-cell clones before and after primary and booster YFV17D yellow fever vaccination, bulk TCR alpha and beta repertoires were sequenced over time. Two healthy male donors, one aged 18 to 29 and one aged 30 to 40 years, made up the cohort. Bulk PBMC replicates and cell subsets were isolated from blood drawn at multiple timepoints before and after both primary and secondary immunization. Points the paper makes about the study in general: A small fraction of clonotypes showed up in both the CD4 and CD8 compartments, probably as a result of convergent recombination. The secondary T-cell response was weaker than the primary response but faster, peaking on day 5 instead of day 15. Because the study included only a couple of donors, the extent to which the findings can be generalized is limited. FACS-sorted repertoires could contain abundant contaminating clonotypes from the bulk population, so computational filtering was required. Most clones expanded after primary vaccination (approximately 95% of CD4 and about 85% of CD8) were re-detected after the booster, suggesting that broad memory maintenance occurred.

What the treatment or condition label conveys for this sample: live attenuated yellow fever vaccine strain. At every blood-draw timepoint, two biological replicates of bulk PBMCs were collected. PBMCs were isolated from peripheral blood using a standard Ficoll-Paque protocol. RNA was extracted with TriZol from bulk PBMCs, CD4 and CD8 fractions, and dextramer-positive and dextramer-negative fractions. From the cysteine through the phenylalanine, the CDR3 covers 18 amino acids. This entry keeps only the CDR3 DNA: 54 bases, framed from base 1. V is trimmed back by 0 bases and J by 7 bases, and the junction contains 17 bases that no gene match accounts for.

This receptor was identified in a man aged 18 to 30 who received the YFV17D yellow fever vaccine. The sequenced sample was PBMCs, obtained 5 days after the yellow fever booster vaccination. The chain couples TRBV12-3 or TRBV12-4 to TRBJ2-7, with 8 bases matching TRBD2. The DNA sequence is TGTGCCAGCAGTTTAGCGCCAATTTCCGGGGGGGGCCGGTGGGAGCAGTACTTC. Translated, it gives CASSLAPISGGGRWEQYF.